These T cell receptor beta chains were read from a single sample in a study of shared clonotypes between healthy human individuals. Generated by immunoSEQ multiplex PCR, the TCRdb table keeps only in-frame clones and is missing some. Counted here are about 650,000 clones, 95% occurring once; the ten biggest clones make up about 0.11%. The sequencing sample was made of naive CD8+ T cells sorted from blood. The source of these receptors is a woman in her thirties in good health. CDR3s leave out the opening cysteine and the closing phenylalanine or tryptophan. Clone size is not always given. Where it is, it says once, few, many or a class for expanded clones.

v_call: TRBV20-1; j_call: TRBJ1-2; clone_size: NA; cdr3_aa: SALAEYGYT
v_call: TRBV28; j_call: TRBJ2-5; clone_size: NA; cdr3_aa: ASRTVTKIETQY
v_call: TRBV28; j_call: TRBJ2-5; clone_size: NA; cdr3_aa: ASRPGRRQETQY
v_call: TRBV2; j_call: TRBJ1-5; clone_size: NA; cdr3_aa: ASSVPGQGAEFGNQPQH
v_call: TRBV13; j_call: TRBJ2-7; clone_size: NA; cdr3_aa: ASSLFVGAYEQY
v_call: TRBV10-3; j_call: TRBJ2-1; clone_size: NA; cdr3_aa: AISDLAEQF
v_call: TRBV6-5; j_call: TRBJ1-1; clone_size: NA; cdr3_aa: ASSDSNTEAF
v_call: TRBV4-1; j_call: TRBJ1-2; clone_size: NA; cdr3_aa: ASSQPLGIYGYT
v_call: TRBV6-5; j_call: TRBJ2-7; clone_size: NA; cdr3_aa: ASSSPGDRTYEQY
v_call: TRBV7-9; j_call: TRBJ2-1; clone_size: once; cdr3_aa: ASSWTATQYNEQF
v_call: TRBV6-5; j_call: TRBJ2-6; clone_size: NA; cdr3_aa: ASSPVPSGANVLT
v_call: TRBV5-1; j_call: TRBJ2-3; clone_size: NA; cdr3_aa: ASSSLDWEALTDTQY
v_call: TRBV27; j_call: TRBJ2-7; clone_size: once; cdr3_aa: ASSLSWDPNSYEQY
v_call: TRBV5-6; j_call: TRBJ2-1; clone_size: NA; cdr3_aa: ASSLELYNEQF
v_call: TRBV5-5; j_call: TRBJ1-1; clone_size: NA; cdr3_aa: ASSGNQGGNTEAF
v_call: TRBV2; j_call: TRBJ2-7; clone_size: NA; cdr3_aa: ASVQGTGLGEQY
v_call: TRBV19; j_call: TRBJ2-7; clone_size: NA; cdr3_aa: ASSIGTSATYEQY
v_call: TRBV14; j_call: TRBJ2-3; clone_size: NA; cdr3_aa: ASSLDTDTQY
v_call: TRBV6-1; j_call: TRBJ2-2; clone_size: NA; cdr3_aa: ASSGGLSNTGELF
v_call: TRBV19; j_call: TRBJ1-5; clone_size: NA; cdr3_aa: ASTPDREVSRNQPQH
v_call: TRBV7-9; j_call: TRBJ2-1; clone_size: NA; cdr3_aa: ASSLVGEQF
v_call: TRBV28; j_call: TRBJ2-7; clone_size: NA; cdr3_aa: ASSRETYEQY
v_call: TRBV6-1; j_call: TRBJ2-1; clone_size: NA; cdr3_aa: ASSEARGPYNEQF
v_call: TRBV5-1; j_call: TRBJ2-7; clone_size: NA; cdr3_aa: ASSFGWGDSPPQY
v_call: TRBV9; j_call: TRBJ1-1; clone_size: NA; cdr3_aa: ASSKGGNTEAF
v_call: TRBV19; j_call: TRBJ2-7; clone_size: once; cdr3_aa: ASEGESLEQY
v_call: TRBV5-1; j_call: TRBJ1-2; clone_size: NA; cdr3_aa: ASSARHLTDGYT
v_call: TRBV27; j_call: TRBJ1-2; clone_size: NA; cdr3_aa: ASRPSRGQGAGGYT
v_call: TRBV27; j_call: TRBJ1-1; clone_size: NA; cdr3_aa: ASRTGQGATEAF
v_call: TRBV7-6; j_call: TRBJ2-1; clone_size: NA; cdr3_aa: ASSTEDGPVVNEQF
v_call: TRBV7-9; j_call: TRBJ2-7; clone_size: NA; cdr3_aa: ASSSGLGSYEQY
v_call: TRBV19; j_call: TRBJ2-1; clone_size: NA; cdr3_aa: ASSIQREGENEQF
v_call: TRBV30; j_call: TRBJ2-7; clone_size: NA; cdr3_aa: AWSTSDPRVEQY
v_call: TRBV23-1; j_call: TRBJ1-2; clone_size: NA; cdr3_aa: ASPARLQGAGTLPRGDGYT
v_call: TRBV7-8; j_call: TRBJ1-1; clone_size: NA; cdr3_aa: ASRAGQMNTEAF
v_call: TRBV27; j_call: TRBJ2-7; clone_size: NA; cdr3_aa: ASSYGRYYEQY
v_call: TRBV4-2; j_call: TRBJ2-7; clone_size: NA; cdr3_aa: ASSQETSGTPSGEQY
v_call: TRBV19; j_call: TRBJ2-1; clone_size: NA; cdr3_aa: ASRAGGNVEQF